These 30 T cell receptor beta chains came from one sample sequenced in a study of blood T cell repertoires in COVID-19. This table comes from immunoSEQ multiplex PCR, and its TCRdb copy is limited to in-frame clones, with some not included. This table has 150,000 to 200,000 clones, about 81% appearing once. The sequencing input was peripheral blood. All receptors derive from a human donor in a cohort sampled during active COVID-19.

This rearrangement joins TRBV5-5 to TRBJ1-1, with D maybe TRBD1 (6 bases). With 3 bases removed from V and 1 base from J, the gap between germline ends came to 10 bases. This CDR3 has 14 residues. The germline CDR1 and CDR2 sequences are SGHKS and YYEKEE (reference sequence). The CDR3, as DNA: TGTGCCAGCAGCTACGGGACATCGAACACTGAAGCTTTCTTT. Its protein product is CASSYGTSNTEAFF.

The V gene is TRBV10-3, the J gene TRBJ2-3, with TRBD1 matching over 7 bases. V trimming: 7 bases; J trimming: 4 bases; junction bases outside the gene matches: 2. CDR3 length: 12 residues. Per germline, CDR1 ENHRY and CDR2 SYGVKD. The chain's CDR3 is CAIKGAPDTQYF. The CDR3, as DNA: TGTGCCATCAAGGGGGCCCCAGATACGCAGTATTTT.

V and J are TRBV3-1 (or the pseudogene TRBV3-2) and TRBJ1-1, with a possible D match to TRBD1 (5 bases). The CDR3 totals 13 residues. The V end lost 5 bases, the J end lost 8 bases, and 15 bases lay between the germline ends. Germline CDR1 LGHDT, CDR2 YNNKEL (reference sequence). CDR3 sequence: CASSSRLTDEAFF. CDR3 coding DNA: TGTGCCAGCAGCTCCAGGTTGACAGACGAAGCTTTCTTT.

The chain links TRBV2 to TRBJ2-5; 7 bases agree with TRBD2. The CDR3 totals 15 residues. Germline-derived CDR1 and CDR2 are SNHLY and FYNNEI. V dropped 8 bases and J dropped 2; count of bases not matched to a gene: 11. CDR3 coding DNA: TGTGCCAGCCTTCGCATAGCGGGCCTTCAAGAGACCCAGTACTTC. This codes for CASLRIAGLQETQYF.

The chain recombines TRBV7-9 with TRBJ2-7, with 7 nucleotides matching TRBD2. CDR3 length: 14 residues. Losses at the gene ends were 8 bases for V and 1 base for J; bases not matched to a gene: 8. CDR1 and CDR2 (germline): SEHNR, FQNEAQ (reference sequence). This chain's CDR3 is CASWGGKGSYEQYF. For the CDR3, the DNA is TGTGCCAGCTGGGGGGGAAAAGGTTCCTACGAGCAGTACTTC.

J is TRBJ2-5 and V is TRBV11-2, with D possibly matching TRBD2 (6 bases). Germline V gene sequence: CDR1 SGHAT, CDR2 FQNNGV. Trimming left V 1 base short and J 8 bases short, with 23 bases between. This CDR3 is 17 amino acids long. This CDR3 is CASSLVFSGPPRDTQYF. The CDR3 DNA sequence: TGTGCCAGCAGCTTAGTTTTTAGCGGTCCTCCAAGAGATACCCAGTACTTC.

CDR3 protein: CASSSTGLAGGFDEQFF. The DNA of the CDR3 is TGTGCCAGCAGCTCAACGGGACTAGCGGGGGGGTTCGATGAGCAGTTCTTC. This chain uses TRBV7-2 with TRBJ2-1, with 16 bases aligning to TRBD2. Germline V lookup: CDR1 SGHTA, CDR2 FQGNSA. Trimming removed 4 bases from V and 8 bases from J; junction bases left unmatched: 8. This CDR3 is built from 17 residues.

The chain recombines TRBV14 with TRBJ2-3; 14 bases are shared with TRBD2. The CDR3 totals 16 residues. J was trimmed by 10 bases and V by 6 bases; bases with no gene match: 12. In germline, CDR1 is SGHDN, CDR2 FVKESK. DNA of the CDR3: TGTGCCAGCAGTCTACGGACTAGCGGGGGGTTAGAGGCGCAGTATTTT. Amino acids: CASSLRTSGGLEAQYF.

CDR3 bases: TGTGCCAGCAGCCAATCTCGGGAAACCTCCTATGGCTACACCTTC. This gives the protein CASSQSRETSYGYTF. The V call is TRBV16, the J call TRBJ1-2; D unclear. Trimming pared 0 bases from V and 4 bases from J, leaving 12 bases between. Germline V gene data show CDR1 as KGHSY and CDR2 as FQNENV. The CDR3 consists of 15 residues.

The rearrangement uses TRBV28 and TRBJ1-5, with D possibly TRBD1 on 5 matching bases. The ends were cut back, 6 bases at V and 2 bases at J, with 11 bases in the middle. Germline lookup yields CDR1 MDHEN and CDR2 SYDVKM. The CDR3 is 14 amino acids. Here the CDR3 reads CASSRELGNQPQHF. DNA of the CDR3: TGTGCCAGCAGCAGGGAACTCGGCAATCAGCCCCAGCATTTT.

The chain employs TRBV11-2 and TRBJ2-7; D is possibly TRBD1 (7 bases). Germline-derived CDR1 and CDR2 are SGHAT and FQNNGV. Deletions cut 1 base from V and 4 bases from J, with 14 bases between. CDR3 size: 15 residues. The CDR3 is CASSLGGPGGYEQYF. The CDR3 nucleotides are TGTGCCAGCAGCTTAGGGGGCCCAGGGGGGTACGAGCAGTACTTC.

In this sample, this clone turned up a few times. The V gene is TRBV10-3, the J gene TRBJ2-1; 10 bases align to TRBD1. The CDR3 has 17 residues. J gave up 8 bases and V 3 bases, and 13 bases lay outside the gene matches. Germline CDR1 ENHRY, CDR2 SYGVKD. The CDR3 nucleotides read TGTGCCATCAGTGAACGGGCCCGGACAGGGGGAAGGGATGAGCAGTTCTTC. Residues: CAISERARTGGRDEQFF.

The chain carries TRBV7-2 and TRBJ2-7; D remains ambiguous. CDR3 length: 15 amino acids. The germline V gene has CDR1 SGHTA and CDR2 FQGNSA. V gave up 0 bases and J gave up 2 bases, with 11 bases separating them. Written as DNA, the CDR3 is TGTGCCAGCAGCTTAGCGCTAGGCGGAACCTACGAGCAGTACTTC. It encodes CASSLALGGTYEQYF. The whole variable domain, remainder taken from reference TRBV7-2 and TRBJ2-7, is GAGVSQSPSNKVTEKGKDVELRCDPISGHTALYWYRQSLGQGLEFLIYFQGNSAPDKSGLPSDRFSAERTGGSVSTLTIQRTQQEDSAVYLCASSLALGGTYEQYFGPGTRLTVT.

The CDR3 here is CASSVEGLDTQYF. In nucleotides, the CDR3 is TGTGCCAGCAGCGTAGAGGGGTTAGATACGCAGTATTTT. The V call is TRBV9, the J call TRBJ2-3; possible D gene TRBD1, 5 bases. The germline V gene encodes CDR1 SGDLS and CDR2 YYNGEE. This CDR3 has 13 amino acids. V lost 0 bases to trimming and J lost 5 bases, with 7 bases between them. Combining the CDR3 with reference TRBV9 and TRBJ2-3 gives the whole variable domain DSGVTQTPKHLITATGQRVTLRCSPRSGDLSVYWYQQSLDQGLQFLIQYYNGEERAKGNILERFSAQQFPDLHSELNLSSLELGDSALYFCASSVEGLDTQYFGPGTRLTVL.

The chain joins TRBV25-1 to TRBJ2-7; weak D call: TRBD1 (6 bases). V lost 5 bases and J 2 bases, leaving 10 bases between the germline ends. The V gene's germline CDR1 is MGHDK and CDR2 SYGVNS. CDR3 size: 13 residues. In DNA form, the CDR3 reads TGTGCCAGCAGTCCGGGACAAACCTACGAGCAGTACTTC. This gives the protein CASSPGQTYEQYF.

The chain has TRBV11-1 and TRBJ2-7; D remains unclear. The germline V gene has CDR1 SGHAT and CDR2 FQDESV (reference sequence). The CDR3 covers 13 residues. Trimming cost V 4 bases and J 3 bases, with 10 bases left between them. The CDR3 sequence is CASSSPPGYEQYF. CDR3 sequence (DNA): TGTGCCAGCAGCTCTCCCCCGGGCTACGAGCAGTACTTC.

This chain connects TRBV5-6 to TRBJ1-3; 9 nucleotides match TRBD1. The V and J ends lost 2 bases and 3 bases, in that order; junction bases with no gene match: 3. Germline V CDR1 and CDR2: SGHDT, YYEEEE. This CDR3 has 15 residues. The chain's CDR3 is CASSFLDRGGNTIYF. CDR3 nucleotides: TGTGCCAGCAGCTTCCTGGACAGGGGTGGAAACACCATATATTTT. Drawing the rest from reference TRBV5-6 and TRBJ1-3, the complete variable domain is DAGVTQSPTHLIKTRGQQVTLRCSPKSGHDTVSWYQQALGQGPQFIFQYYEEEERQRGNFPDRFSGHQFPNYSSELNVNALLLGDSALYLCASSFLDRGGNTIYFGEGSWLTVV.

The J gene is TRBJ1-5, the V gene TRBV6-5; the D gene is possibly TRBD1 (6 bases). In germline, CDR1 is MNHEY, CDR2 SVGAGI. The germline V and J ends were trimmed by 6 bases and 9 bases, with 15 bases remaining between them. There are 13 residues in the CDR3. This CDR3 reads CASSPDRNLPQHF. CDR3 nucleotide sequence: TGTGCCAGCAGCCCCGACAGGAACTTGCCCCAGCATTTT.

The chain joins TRBV30 to TRBJ1-1; possibly TRBD1 for D (6 bases). V was pared by 4 bases and J by 2 bases, with 14 bases between. CDR1 and CDR2 from the germline V gene are GTSNPN and SVGIG (reference sequence). The CDR3 has 14 residues. This chain's CDR3 is CAWTGVRSNTEAFF. CDR3 nucleotide sequence: TGTGCCTGGACAGGGGTCAGGAGTAACACTGAAGCTTTCTTT.

The rearrangement uses TRBV6-5 and TRBJ1-1; D not certain. Germline V lookup: CDR1 MNHEY, CDR2 SVGAGI. V was pared by 2 bases and J by 4 bases, with 8 bases between. The CDR3 contains 13 residues. The CDR3 DNA reads as TGTGCCAGCAGTTACGAGCCAGGCACTGAAGCTTTCTTT. Encoded protein: CASSYEPGTEAFF.

There are many counts of this clone. The J gene is TRBJ2-3, the V gene TRBV5-5; TRBD2 might be the D (5 bases). This CDR3 is 14 amino acids long. Germline V gives CDR1 SGHKS, CDR2 YYEKEE (reference sequence). V was trimmed by 2 bases and J by 0 bases, leaving 7 bases between them. The CDR3 DNA is TGTGCCAGCAGCTTAGCGGCTAGCACAGATACGCAGTATTTT. Residues: CASSLAASTDTQYF.

The CDR3 here is CASRFGGTNEKLFF. The CDR3 DNA follows: TGCGCCAGCAGATTTGGAGGAACTAATGAAAAACTGTTTTTT. V is TRBV4-3 and J is TRBJ1-4; D unresolved. Germline CDR1 is LGHNA and CDR2 is YSLEER. This CDR3 spans 14 amino acids. Trimming cost V 6 bases and J 1 base, with 9 bases left between them.

The rearrangement links TRBV2 to TRBJ2-2, with TRBD1 matching 7 bases. The V segment lost 6 bases and the J segment 1 base; nucleotides outside the gene matches: 5. The CDR3 has 15 residues. Germline V gives CDR1 SNHLY, CDR2 FYNNEI. Here the CDR3 reads CASRGRGQNTGELFF. For the CDR3, the DNA is TGTGCCAGCAGGGGTAGGGGGCAGAACACCGGGGAGCTGTTTTTT.

The rearrangement uses TRBV28 and TRBJ2-1, with 7 bases that match TRBD1. This CDR3 is built from 14 residues. Trimming took 6 bases from V and 8 from J; bases not matched to a gene: 10. The germline V gene has CDR1 MDHEN and CDR2 SYDVKM. The CDR3 DNA is TGTGCCAGCAGAAGAGACAGGGCCCACGATGAGCAGTTCTTC. Protein product: CASRRDRAHDEQFF.

The chain employs TRBV28 and TRBJ2-7, with a tentative D call TRBD1 (6 bases). CDR3 size: 16 residues. The V end was cut by 2 bases, the J end by 3 bases, with 17 bases between. Germline V gives CDR1 MDHEN, CDR2 SYDVKM. The chain's CDR3 is CASSLNEGGTNYEQYF. CDR3 in DNA: TGTGCCAGCAGTTTAAATGAAGGGGGAACAAACTACGAGCAGTACTTC.

The chain is built from TRBV20-1 and TRBJ2-6; D remains ambiguous. Germline-derived CDR1 and CDR2 are DFQATT and SNEGSKA (reference sequence). V was pared by 4 bases and J by 2 bases, with 12 bases between. The CDR3 is 15 residues long. The CDR3 sequence is CSATELSTGANVLTF. In nucleotides, the CDR3 is TGCAGTGCTACTGAACTAAGTACTGGGGCCAACGTCCTGACTTTC.

This chain uses TRBV30 with TRBJ2-6; D unresolved. Looked up from germline, CDR1 is GTSNPN and CDR2 is SVGIG (reference sequence). Trimming shortened V by 4 bases and J by 3 bases, and 10 bases separated the two germline ends. This CDR3 comprises 14 residues. The CDR3: CAWTVTGGANVLTF. The DNA for the CDR3 is TGTGCCTGGACCGTTACCGGTGGGGCCAACGTCCTGACTTTC.

This clone was detected once. This chain uses TRBV6-2 or TRBV6-3 with TRBJ1-6, with D maybe TRBD1 (5 bases). Germline-derived CDR1 and CDR2 are MNHEY and SVGEGT. This CDR3 has 14 amino acids. Trimming removed 2 bases at V and 11 bases at J, with 13 bases between. CDR3 residues: CASSYPEGMTPLHF. The DNA for the CDR3 is TGTGCCAGCAGTTACCCGGAGGGGATGACACCCCTCCACTTT.

This clone has more than one count but fewer than ten. This chain connects TRBV25-1 to TRBJ2-1, with 8 bases identical to TRBD1. Germline CDR1 and CDR2: MGHDK and SYGVNS. The CDR3 sequence is 16 residues long. The ends lost 4 bases at V and 2 bases at J; junction bases unmatched: 7. The CDR3 coding sequence is TGTGCCAGCAGTGGACAGGGGCTCCGAGCCTACAATGAGCAGTTCTTC. It is translated as CASSGQGLRAYNEQFF.

The chain combines TRBV27 with TRBJ2-7, with 7 bases fitting TRBD1. V dropped 7 bases and J dropped 0; count of bases not matched to a gene: 9. Germline V gene lookup returns CDR1 MNHEY and CDR2 SMNVEV (reference sequence). The CDR3 has 15 amino acids. CDR3 sequence: CASIVNRGFSYEQYF. DNA for the CDR3: TGTGCCAGCATCGTGAACAGGGGATTCTCCTACGAGCAGTACTTC.